These T cell receptor beta chains were read from a single sample in a study of shared clonotypes between healthy human individuals. Using immunoSEQ multiplex PCR, the repertoire was profiled, and TCRdb retains in-frame clones only, with some absent. The repertoire includes around 700,000 clones, just over 90% of them detected once, and 24% sits in the top ten. The specimen sequenced was naive CD8+ T cells sorted from blood. All receptors derive from a man younger than 40 in good health. The CDR3 runs from the conserved cysteine through the conserved F or W. The order of the fields is J gene, V gene, D gene, clone size, CDR3 length, CDR3 protein, CDR3 DNA. The D gene is left open where the match is weak. Clone sizes are given selectively: once, few, many, or a class where the clone is expanded.

TRBJ2-3 | TRBV13 | TRBD1 | - | 15 | CASSRTGGSTDTQYF | TGTGCCAGCAGCCGCACAGGGGGGAGCACAGATACGCAGTATTTT
TRBJ2-2 | TRBV28 | TRBD2 | - | 17 | CASSFASGPSNTGELFF | TGTGCCAGCAGTTTCGCTAGCGGACCTTCGAACACCGGGGAGCTGTTTTTT
TRBJ1-4 | TRBV7-8 | TRBD1 | few | 12 | CASSLGDSQLFF | TGTGCCAGCAGCTTAGGGGACAGCCAACTGTTTTTT
TRBJ2-7 | TRBV4-1 | TRBD1 | - | 16 | CASSQGPGQGDYEQYF | TGCGCCAGCAGCCAAGGTCCCGGACAGGGGGACTACGAGCAGTACTTC
TRBJ2-1 | TRBV2 | - | - | 13 | CASRRGTDNEQFF | TGTGCCAGCAGACGGGGAACCGACAATGAGCAGTTCTTC
TRBJ2-1 | TRBV28 | TRBD2 | - | 15 | CASLSGLGAIDEQFF | TGTGCCAGCCTGTCTGGACTAGGGGCAATCGATGAGCAGTTCTTC
TRBJ2-2 | TRBV10-1 | - | - | 11 | CASSESGELFF | TGCGCCAGCAGTGAGTCCGGGGAGCTGTTTTTT
TRBJ2-7 | TRBV7-9 | - | once | 14 | CASSSLKGSYEQYF | TGTGCCAGCAGCTCGCTAAAGGGCTCCTACGAGCAGTACTTC
TRBJ2-7 | TRBV27 | TRBD2 | - | 15 | CASRVHSGGPAEQYF | TGTGCCAGCAGAGTCCATAGCGGGGGTCCTGCGGAGCAGTACTTC
TRBJ1-3 | TRBV9 | TRBD1 | - | 16 | CASSVAGTGSGNTIYF | TGTGCCAGCAGCGTAGCGGGGACAGGGAGTGGAAACACCATATATTTT
TRBJ2-2 | TRBV6-5 | TRBD2 | - | 14 | CASNPTSVNGELFF | TGTGCCAGCAACCCGACTAGCGTTAACGGGGAGCTGTTTTTT
TRBJ2-3 | TRBV15 | - | once | 17 | CATSRDRLARHTDTQYF | TGTGCCACCAGCAGAGATAGGCTAGCTCGTCACACAGATACGCAGTATTTT
TRBJ2-1 | TRBV27 | - | - | 13 | CASTLGGVNEQFF | TGTGCCAGCACTCTTGGGGGCGTTAATGAGCAGTTCTTC
TRBJ2-1 | TRBV29-1 | TRBD2 | - | 14 | CSVNSGSSYNEQFF | TGCAGCGTGAATAGCGGGAGCTCCTACAATGAGCAGTTCTTC
TRBJ2-7 | TRBV14 | - | few | 17 | CASSSRLESSHIYEQYF | TGTGCCAGCAGCTCGCGACTGGAATCTTCCCATATCTACGAGCAGTACTTC
TRBJ2-3 | TRBV2 | TRBD1 | - | 17 | CASYRRRTGDNTDTQYF | TGTGCCAGCTACCGACGGCGGACAGGGGATAACACAGATACGCAGTATTTT